These 27 T cell receptor beta chains came from one sample sequenced in a study of blood T cell repertoires in COVID-19. The protocol was immunoSEQ multiplex PCR, while the TCRdb copy is restricted to in-frame clones and leaves out a portion. The sample gives almost 200,000 clones, approximately 86% of which show up once; approximately 0.97% is in the top ten. Material for sequencing was peripheral blood. These receptors all stem from a man in his sixties with COVID-19, enrolled during active disease.

This clone was detected once. The genes are TRBV6-1 and TRBJ2-3, with a weak D call TRBD1 (5 bases). The germline V and J ends were trimmed by 6 bases and 0 bases, with 13 bases remaining between them. Per the germline V gene, CDR1 is MNHNS and CDR2 is SASEGT. The CDR3 is 15 amino acids. The CDR3 region has the DNA TGTGCCAGCAGCCACAGGAGCACTAGCACAGATACGCAGTATTTT. It specifies CASSHRSTSTDTQYF.

This clone came up once. The rearrangement joins TRBV4-1 to TRBJ2-3; TRBD2 is a possible D gene (5 bases). CDR1 and CDR2 from the germline V gene are MGHRA and YSYEKL. This CDR3 contains 15 residues. V lost 0 bases to trimming and J lost 8 bases, with 15 bases between them. CDR3: CASSQDHSRAGTQYF. DNA of the CDR3: TGCGCCAGCAGCCAAGATCATTCCCGGGCGGGTACGCAGTATTTT.

This chain joins TRBV7-2 and TRBJ1-6, with 9 bases that match TRBD1. The CDR3 totals 14 residues. Trimming removed 4 bases from V and 8 bases from J; junction bases left unmatched: 3. Germline CDR1 is SGHTA and CDR2 is FQGNSA. CDR3 DNA sequence: TGTGCCAGCAGCTACAGGGGGCTTGATTCACCCCTCCACTTT. Translation: CASSYRGLDSPLHF.

This rearrangement joins TRBV6-6 to TRBJ2-1, with a possible D match to TRBD1 (6 bases). Trimming left V 4 bases short and J 7 bases short, with 20 bases between. The length of the CDR3 is 16 residues. Looked up from germline, CDR1 is MNHNY and CDR2 is SVGAGI (reference sequence). The CDR3 DNA sequence: TGTGCCAGCAGTTCTCAGGACAGTTGGAGGCGGAATGAGCAGTTCTTC. Its translation: CASSSQDSWRRNEQFF.

This clone has a single count. The chain combines TRBV29-1 with TRBJ1-1, with D perhaps matching TRBD1 (6 bases). Between the trimmed V and J ends, which lost 7 bases and 5 bases, there was a span of 17 bases. Germline V lookup: CDR1 SQVTM, CDR2 ANQGSEA. The CDR3 runs to 13 residues. DNA of the CDR3: TGCAGCGCCTACAGGGAATGGGGAACTGAAGCTTTCTTT. It translates to CSAYREWGTEAFF.

V gene TRBV7-2 combines with J gene TRBJ1-5; D might be TRBD1 (6 bases). V was cut by 3 bases and J by 5 bases, with 11 bases left in between. Germline assignment: CDR1 SGHTA and CDR2 FQGNSA. There are 14 residues in the CDR3. CDR3 loop: CASSFGRGDQPQHF. In DNA, the CDR3 is TGTGCCAGCAGCTTCGGCAGGGGAGATCAGCCCCAGCATTTT.

The rearrangement uses TRBV25-1 and TRBJ1-4; D is undetermined. Deletions cut 1 base from V and 7 bases from J, with 13 bases between. The CDR3 is made up of 15 amino acids. The germline gives CDR1 MGHDK, CDR2 SYGVNS. CDR3 protein: CASSELERAGEKLFF. For the CDR3, the DNA is TGTGCCAGCAGTGAATTGGAAAGGGCGGGTGAAAAACTGTTTTTT.

The J gene is TRBJ1-6, the V gene TRBV3-1 (or the pseudogene TRBV3-2); TRBD1 aligns across 8 bases. Losses at the gene ends were 4 bases for V and 6 bases for J; bases not matched to a gene: 5. Germline V gene lookup returns CDR1 LGHDT and CDR2 YNNKEL (reference sequence). This CDR3 is 15 amino acids long. CDR3 in DNA: TGTGCCAGCAGCCGCCTACAGGGGGGTAATTCACCCCTCCACTTT. Translation gives CASSRLQGGNSPLHF.

V and J are TRBV5-4 and TRBJ1-2; 7 nucleotides align to TRBD1. This CDR3 contains 16 residues. In germline, CDR1 is SGHNT, CDR2 YYREEE (reference sequence). V lost 4 bases to trimming and J lost 8 bases; unmatched junction nucleotides: 17. CDR3 nucleotide sequence: TGTGCCAGCAGCCGGGAGCCCGACAGGGTGGTGGACGGCTACACCTTC. Its protein is CASSREPDRVVDGYTF.

The gene calls are TRBV3-1 (or the pseudogene TRBV3-2) and TRBJ1-2; D is unresolved. The CDR3 has 12 residues. V was pared by 0 bases and J by 9 bases, with 8 bases between. Germline CDR1 LGHDT, CDR2 YNNKEL (reference sequence). The CDR3 coding sequence is TGTGCCAGCAGCCAAGATATCGCGAGCTACACCTTC. Protein: CASSQDIASYTF.

In the case of this clone: The sample has other DNA sequences that encode this CDR3 too. The chain combines TRBV18 with TRBJ1-1; D remains ambiguous. The CDR3 has 13 amino acids. V lost 3 bases and J lost 0, with 5 bases in between. Germline V gene data show CDR1 as KGHSH and CDR2 as LQKENI. The CDR3 is CASSPQVNTEAFF. The DNA of the CDR3 is TGTGCCAGCTCACCTCAGGTGAACACTGAAGCTTTCTTT. The complete variable domain, with remaining parts taken from reference TRBV18 and TRBJ1-1, reads NAGVMQNPRHLVRRRGQEARLRCSPMKGHSHVYWYRQLPEEGLKFMVYLQKENIIDESGMPKERFSAEFPKEGPSILRIQQVVRGDSAAYFCASSPQVNTEAFFGQGTRLTVV.

The chain combines TRBV27 with TRBJ1-3; TRBD1 agrees at 9 bases. J gave up 4 bases and V 6 bases, and 7 bases lay outside the gene matches. Germline V CDR1 and CDR2: MNHEY, SMNVEV (reference sequence). CDR3 length equals 15 residues. The CDR3 loop is CASRRGTGWGNTIYF. CDR3 in DNA: TGTGCCAGCAGGCGCGGGACAGGGTGGGGAAACACCATATATTTT.

The gene calls are TRBV19 and TRBJ2-5; possibly TRBD2 for D (6 bases). The CDR3 spans 14 residues. Germline CDR1 LNHDA, CDR2 SQIVND (reference sequence). V was pared by 3 bases and J by 5 bases, with 13 bases between. The CDR3 sequence: CASSMSGRGETQYF. CDR3 DNA: TGTGCCAGTAGTATGTCCGGGAGAGGGGAGACCCAGTACTTC. Filled out from reference TRBV19 and TRBJ2-5, the complete variable domain reads DGGITQSPKYLFRKEGQNVTLSCEQNLNHDAMYWYRQDPGQGLRLIYYSQIVNDFQKGDIAEGYSVSREKKESFPLTVTSAQKNPTAFYLCASSMSGRGETQYFGPGTRLLVL.

The chain links TRBV4-1 to TRBJ1-2; D gene uncertain. Trimming removed 1 base at V and 1 base at J, with 13 bases between. This CDR3 comprises 16 residues. Germline assignment: CDR1 MGHRA and CDR2 YSYEKL. DNA for the CDR3: TGCGCCAGCAGCCAAGCAGCGGGAAACCTTAACTATGGCTACACCTTC. Translating gives CASSQAAGNLNYGYTF.

The chain carries TRBV6-2 or TRBV6-3 and TRBJ1-1, with D possibly being TRBD1 (5 bases). Germline values: CDR1 MNHEY, CDR2 SVGEGT. CDR3 size: 13 residues. Trimming pared 6 bases from V and 7 bases from J, leaving 15 bases between. The CDR3 bases are TGTGCCAGCAGCAGGGAGGATGGGGGTGAAGCTTTCTTT. Its translation is CASSREDGGEAFF.

The V call is TRBV5-8, the J call TRBJ2-5; 8 bases agree with TRBD1. Unmatched junction bases numbered 1, after V lost 3 bases and J lost 3 bases. Germline CDR1 SGHTS, CDR2 YDEGEE. CDR3 length: 13 amino acids. For the CDR3, the DNA is TGTGCCAGCAGCTCGGACAGGGAAGAGACCCAGTACTTC. This translates into CASSSDREETQYF.

The rearrangement uses TRBV29-1 and TRBJ1-2, with 9 bases that match TRBD1. Germline trimming cut 6 bases from V and 4 bases from J; bases unmatched to any gene: 6. CDR1 is SQVTM and CDR2 is ANQGSEA in the germline V gene. The CDR3 spans 13 residues. The CDR3 loop is CSVQGALGYGYTF. DNA for the CDR3: TGCAGCGTACAGGGGGCGTTAGGCTATGGCTACACCTTC.

This rearrangement joins TRBV28 to TRBJ2-7, with TRBD1 matching over 8 bases. V was pared by 6 bases and J by 4 bases, with 2 bases of the junction left unmatched. This CDR3 region has 12 residues. Germline CDR1 and CDR2: MDHEN and SYDVKM. CDR3: CASRDRAYEQYF. In DNA, the CDR3 is TGTGCCAGCAGGGACAGGGCTTACGAGCAGTACTTC.

This chain's CDR3 is CASSGGVGQPQHF. DNA for the CDR3: TGTGCCAGCAGTGGGGGGGTTGGTCAGCCCCAGCATTTT. The V gene is TRBV6-2 or TRBV6-3, the J gene TRBJ1-5; a possible D gene is TRBD1 (5 bases). V lost 5 bases and J lost 6, with 11 bases in between. This CDR3 contains 13 residues. CDR1 is MNHEY and CDR2 is SVGEGT in the germline V gene.

V usage is TRBV6-6 and J usage is TRBJ2-7; 11 nucleotides line up with TRBD1. The CDR3 totals 15 residues. With 6 bases clipped from V and 4 bases from J, the junction kept 8 bases outside the gene matches. The germline gives CDR1 MNHNY, CDR2 SVGAGI (reference sequence). The CDR3 region is CASRMDRGRMYEQYF. CDR3 DNA sequence: TGTGCCAGCAGGATGGACAGGGGGCGCATGTACGAGCAGTACTTC.

The chain links TRBV5-1 to TRBJ1-4; 9 nucleotides align to TRBD1. The CDR3 consists of 13 residues. Looked up from germline, CDR1 is SGHRS and CDR2 is YFSETQ. The J segment lost 8 bases and the V segment lost 5 bases, leaving 4 bases of the junction unmatched. The CDR3 is CASRQGAGEKLFF. The CDR3 bases are TGCGCCAGCAGACAGGGGGCAGGGGAAAAACTGTTTTTT.

The rearrangement uses TRBV24-1 and TRBJ1-1; D gene uncertain. Per germline, CDR1 KGHDR and CDR2 SFDVKD. Trimming stripped 4 bases from V and 1 base from J, with 6 bases between. There are 13 residues in the CDR3. CDR3 DNA: TGTGCCACCAGTGAGAGACAGAACACTGAAGCTTTCTTT. Protein sequence: CATSERQNTEAFF.

This CDR3 reads CATSDPTSGFYNEQFF. The CDR3 DNA reads TGTGCCACCAGTGACCCGACTAGCGGGTTTTACAATGAGCAGTTCTTC. The chain uses TRBV24-1 and TRBJ2-1, with 10 nucleotides matching TRBD2. Trimming took 4 bases from V and 4 from J; bases not matched to a gene: 6. Germline V gene sequence: CDR1 KGHDR, CDR2 SFDVKD. The CDR3 runs to 16 residues.

The chain links TRBV29-1 to TRBJ1-5; D unclear. Trimming pared 4 bases from V and 3 bases from J, leaving 13 bases between. This CDR3 spans 14 amino acids. The germline V gene encodes CDR1 SQVTM and CDR2 ANQGSEA. The CDR3 DNA follows: TGCAGCGTTGTTTTCGGGGATACCAATCAGCCCCAGCATTTT. Translating it yields CSVVFGDTNQPQHF.

Notes on this clone: The sample carries other DNA sequences with the same CDR3. CDR3 nucleotide sequence: TGTGCCAGCAGCCAAGGGTCAGGGGCTTTCTTT. Amino acids: CASSQGSGAFF. V and J are TRBV3-1 (or the pseudogene TRBV3-2) and TRBJ1-1; tentative D call: TRBD1 (5 bases). Per the germline V gene, CDR1 is LGHDT and CDR2 is YNNKEL (reference sequence). This CDR3 has 11 amino acids. Between the trimmed V and J ends, which lost 1 base and 11 bases, there was a span of 8 bases.

The rearrangement joins TRBV28 to TRBJ1-5, with 7 bases lining up with TRBD1. The CDR3 length is 15 residues. CDR1 and CDR2 (germline): MDHEN, SYDVKM. V lost 5 bases and J lost 3; bases outside the gene matches: 7. Written as DNA, the CDR3 is TGTGCCAGCAGTCCCCCACAGGGGCTCAATCAGCCCCAGCATTTT. Translation gives CASSPPQGLNQPQHF.

The V gene is TRBV5-1, the J gene TRBJ1-2; maybe TRBD1 (5 bases). Germline CDR1 reads SGHRS; CDR2 reads YFSETQ. The V gene lost 4 bases and the J gene lost 1 base, with 14 bases spanning the gap. The CDR3 length is 15 residues. The CDR3 region has the DNA TGCGCCAGCAGCGTCGACAGCAAACTTAACTATGGCTACACCTTC. Its protein is CASSVDSKLNYGYTF.